The clone carrying this T cell receptor (beta chain) has just a few counts. Its specificity is unknown. This sample is drawn from a study of cytomegalovirus exposure and HLA in healthy donors. Study at large: Clustering assigned over 70% of the approximately 390 genotyped donors to the Caucasian-associated ancestry cluster.

Study results and limitations: Reports described diagnosis of cytomegalovirus status by the classifier as highly specific and sensitive. The likely explanation for a cluster of highly shared sequence variants was sequencing artifact. Most TCR sequences were seen very rarely across donors, but some public TCRs occurred in many.

This CDR3 is built from 14 residues. Germline V gene sequence: CDR1 LGHNA, CDR2 YSLEER. With 5 bases clipped from V and 5 bases from J, the junction kept 9 bases outside the gene matches. The PCR was carried out with 60 Vbeta primers and 13 Jbeta primers. Only in-frame clones appear in the TCRdb table, and some are missing; sequencing was by immunoSEQ multiplex PCR. The data hold fewer than 200,000 clones, with around 82% observed a single time. The V gene is TRBV4-3, the J gene TRBJ2-7; 7 bases agree with TRBD2. The material sequenced was PBMCs. This receptor was taken from a man aged 35-49 years in good health and CMV-seropositive. CDR3 sequence reads: CASSSRAGYNEQYF. In nucleotides, the CDR3 is TGCGCCAGCAGCTCCCGAGCGGGATATAACGAGCAGTACTTC.